This T cell receptor (beta chain) was retrieved from a study of T cells in Graves' hyperthyroidism and ophthalmopathy. On this clonotype itself: The antigen is unknown.

Broader study findings: Stable hyperthyroidism was told apart from ophthalmopathy by a model built on 13 V-J features.

Criteria for exclusion of patients were uncontrolled infection, other autoimmune disease, pregnancy or lactation. In making diagnoses, clinical symptoms, serum thyroxine and TRAb, thyroid ultrasound and orbital computed tomography were all used. Using approximately 10 ml of fresh peripheral blood, PBMCs were prepared. Germline lookup yields CDR1 SQVTM and CDR2 ANQGSEA. The V and J ends lost 8 bases and 3 bases respectively, with 11 bases between them. The CDR3 sequence is 11 residues long. RNA transcripts gave rise to amplified TCR beta CDR3 regions. TCR CDR3 regions were first amplified by RT-PCR with HTBI primers. From the multiplex PCR reads, TCRdb called clonotypes with MiXCR, one entry per CDR3 protein. Of 750,000 to 950,000 distinct CDR3 sequences detected, over 35% appear once; the ten largest clones hold approximately 8.7%.

The clonotype originates from a man aged 18 to 35 with Graves' hyperthyroidism. The chain combines TRBV29-1 with TRBJ2-7; D gene uncertain. Sequencing used blood. This chain's CDR3 is CSQFSHYEQYF. The CDR3 nucleotides are TGCAGCCAATTTAGTCACTACGAGCAGTACTTC.